This is a list of T cell receptor beta chains from one sample in a study of blood T cell repertoires in COVID-19. Sequencing was performed with immunoSEQ multiplex PCR; in TCRdb, only in-frame clones are kept and a portion is missing. This sample has 55,000 to 90,000 clones, with over 65% found just once. The specimen sequenced was peripheral blood. The origin of the receptors is an older woman with acute or convalescent COVID-19. Each CDR3 is given with its conserved first and last residue. D genes are given only for firm matches. The listing skips clone size in some rows; elsewhere it reads once, few, many or a size class.

once TRBJ2-1 NA TRBV25-1 CASTEDRYNEQFF TGTGCCAGCACCGAAGACAGGTACAATGAGCAGTTCTTC
NA TRBJ1-2 NA TRBV30 CASQGIGGEYYGYTF TGTGCCTCACAGGGAATTGGTGGCGAATACTATGGCTACACCTTC
NA TRBJ2-2 NA TRBV5-4 CASSLSGRGPGELFF TGTGCCAGCAGCCTTTCGGGGCGGGGGCCCGGGGAGCTGTTTTTT
NA TRBJ1-2 TRBD1 TRBV28 CASNAGGPPYGYTF TGTGCCAGCAATGCAGGGGGCCCCCCCTATGGCTACACCTTC
NA TRBJ2-7 NA TRBV9 CASSVDGASNEQYF TGTGCCAGCAGCGTAGATGGTGCTAGCAACGAGCAGTACTTC
NA TRBJ2-3 NA TRBV15 CATSRGGFPTDTQYF TGTGCCACCAGCAGAGGGGGCTTCCCCACAGATACGCAGTATTTT
NA TRBJ1-2 TRBD1 TRBV28 CASSLGGQESRAYGYTF TGTGCCAGCAGTTTAGGGGGACAGGAGTCGAGGGCCTATGGCTACACCTTC
NA TRBJ1-5 TRBD1 TRBV10-3 CAISEQGDQPQHF TGTGCCATCAGTGAGCAGGGGGATCAGCCCCAGCATTTT
few TRBJ1-1 TRBD1 TRBV10-3 CAISEEGQGTEAFF TGTGCCATCAGTGAAGAGGGACAGGGCACTGAAGCTTTCTTT
NA TRBJ1-2 NA TRBV5-3 CARSLVGSRHGYTF TGTGCCAGAAGCTTGGTGGGTTCGCGGCATGGCTACACCTTC
NA TRBJ2-7 TRBD1 TRBV2 CASSDGGGQGFDEQYF TGTGCCAGCAGTGACGGCGGGGGACAGGGTTTCGACGAGCAGTACTTC
NA TRBJ2-2 TRBD2 TRBV18 CASSALAGGPFTGELFF TGTGCCAGCTCAGCACTAGCGGGAGGGCCTTTCACCGGGGAGCTGTTTTTT
NA TRBJ2-3 NA TRBV28 CASSFQQENTDTQYF TGTGCCAGCAGTTTTCAACAGGAGAACACAGATACGCAGTATTTT
few TRBJ2-7 TRBD2 TRBV10-3 CAISELETSGSYEQYF TGTGCCATCAGTGAACTGGAGACTAGCGGCTCCTACGAGCAGTACTTC
few TRBJ1-1 NA TRBV5-1 CASSLARNTEAFF TGCGCCAGCAGCTTGGCGCGGAACACTGAAGCTTTCTTT
NA TRBJ2-5 NA TRBV29-1 CSVDVAETQYF TGCAGCGTTGATGTGGCAGAGACCCAGTACTTC
NA TRBJ1-2 NA TRBV6-2/TRBV6-3 CASSYPVETYGYTF TGTGCCAGCAGTTACCCGGTTGAAACCTATGGCTACACCTTC
NA TRBJ2-7 TRBD1 TRBV27 CASSLSIRQGHFYEQYF TGTGCCAGCAGTTTATCGATTCGACAGGGTCACTTCTACGAGCAGTACTTC
once TRBJ2-5 NA TRBV28 CATRGGGETQYF TGTGCCACCCGAGGGGGTGGAGAGACCCAGTACTTC
NA TRBJ2-5 TRBD2 TRBV18 CASSPPAGGIQETQYF TGTGCCAGCTCACCTCCGGCGGGAGGCATACAAGAGACCCAGTACTTC
NA TRBJ2-5 NA TRBV14 CASSQDRGFQETQYF TGTGCCAGCAGCCAAGACAGGGGATTCCAAGAGACCCAGTACTTC
NA TRBJ2-3 TRBD1 TRBV15 CATSRDSGQVADTQYF TGTGCCACCAGCAGAGATTCGGGACAGGTCGCAGATACGCAGTATTTT
NA TRBJ2-1 TRBD2 TRBV19 CASQRRFAGGSYNEQFF TGTGCCAGTCAGAGGAGGTTCGCGGGAGGATCCTACAATGAGCAGTTCTTC
NA TRBJ1-1 NA TRBV12-3/TRBV12-4 CASRQGPYTEAFF TGTGCCAGCAGGCAGGGCCCCTACACTGAAGCTTTCTTT
NA TRBJ2-5 TRBD1 TRBV15 CATSSDGTGGGTQYF TGTGCCACCAGCAGTGACGGGACAGGGGGCGGGACCCAGTACTTC
once TRBJ2-7 NA TRBV28 CASSIAGTPTYEQYF TGTGCCAGCAGTATCGCGGGAACCCCTACCTACGAGCAGTACTTC
NA TRBJ2-5 NA TRBV27 CASSLNSNQETQYF TGTGCCAGCAGTTTAAACAGTAACCAAGAGACCCAGTACTTC
NA TRBJ1-4 TRBD1 TRBV28 CASSLTGVDQSGEKLFF TGTGCCAGCAGTTTAACAGGGGTCGATCAGAGTGGAGAAAAACTGTTTTTT
NA TRBJ2-7 TRBD1 TRBV27 CASSAGPGTGGEQYF TGTGCCAGCAGCGCGGGCCCGGGGACAGGGGGTGAGCAGTACTTC
NA TRBJ2-5 TRBD2 TRBV6-1 CASSDPAGGSLETQYF TGTGCCAGCAGTGATCCCGCGGGCGGGAGTTTAGAGACCCAGTACTTC
NA TRBJ1-1 TRBD1 TRBV19 CASSITGGGDTEAFF TGTGCCAGTAGTATTACAGGGGGCGGTGACACTGAAGCTTTCTTT
NA TRBJ2-7 NA TRBV9 CASSLQTESYEQYF TGTGCCAGCAGCCTTCAGACAGAGTCCTACGAGCAGTACTTC
NA TRBJ1-2 NA TRBV19 CASSIDRALNGYTF TGTGCCAGTAGTATAGACAGGGCCCTCAATGGCTACACCTTC
NA TRBJ2-7 TRBD1 TRBV6-5 CASSYRRGTGPYEQYF TGTGCCAGCAGTTACAGGAGGGGGACAGGGCCCTACGAGCAGTACTTC
NA TRBJ1-2 TRBD1 TRBV6-5 CASTGTAFVYGYTF TGTGCCAGTACCGGGACAGCATTTGTTTATGGCTACACCTTC
NA TRBJ1-4 NA TRBV5-6 CASSPMSSSGEKLFF TGTGCCAGCAGCCCCATGTCGTCGTCCGGGGAAAAACTGTTTTTT
NA TRBJ1-4 NA TRBV18 CASSPRGQGAEKLFF TGTGCCAGCTCACCACGGGGCCAGGGTGCTGAAAAACTGTTTTTT
NA TRBJ1-6 NA TRBV25-1 CASVSTGSSPLHF TGTGCCAGCGTTAGTACGGGTAGTTCACCCCTCCACTTT
NA TRBJ2-2 TRBD1 TRBV18 CASSLSTGGNTGELFF TGTGCCAGCTCATTATCGACAGGGGGGAACACCGGGGAGCTGTTTTTT
NA TRBJ1-6 TRBD1 TRBV19 CASSTFGTGGGSPLHF TGTGCCAGTAGTACCTTTGGGACAGGGGGTGGTTCACCCCTCCACTTT
NA TRBJ1-1 NA TRBV7-2 CASSLTSAGANTEAFF TGTGCCAGCAGCCTGACCTCGGCAGGGGCAAACACTGAAGCTTTCTTT
once TRBJ2-5 NA TRBV11-2 CASTTGVRETQYF TGTGCCAGCACCACGGGGGTACGAGAGACCCAGTACTTC
NA TRBJ2-7 NA TRBV7-9 CASSLGLTGKESYEQYF TGTGCCAGCAGCTTAGGTCTCACGGGTAAAGAATCCTACGAGCAGTACTTC
NA TRBJ2-1 NA TRBV6-6 CASTKTWTVYNEQFF TGTGCCAGCACCAAAACCTGGACAGTCTACAATGAGCAGTTCTTC
once TRBJ1-3 NA TRBV6-2/TRBV6-3 CASSYQRGNTIYF TGTGCCAGCAGTTACCAGCGGGGAAACACCATATATTTT
NA TRBJ2-7 TRBD1 TRBV28 CATSGTGAEQYF TGTGCCACATCCGGAACAGGGGCCGAGCAGTACTTC
NA TRBJ2-3 NA TRBV7-9 CASSSNIGESAATQYF TGTGCCAGCAGCTCCAATATCGGAGAGTCCGCCGCCACGCAGTATTTT
NA TRBJ2-2 NA TRBV10-1 CASSESHRRSGELFF TGCGCCAGCAGTGAATCGCACAGGCGGTCCGGGGAGCTGTTTTTT
NA TRBJ1-1 TRBD1 TRBV4-1 CASSIRTGGMNTEAFF TGCGCCAGCAGCATTCGGACAGGCGGGATGAACACTGAAGCTTTCTTT
NA TRBJ2-7 TRBD1 TRBV10-3 CAIRGQGGTYEQYF TGTGCCATCAGAGGACAGGGGGGGACCTACGAGCAGTACTTC